These T cell receptor beta chains were read from a single sample in a study of cytomegalovirus exposure and HLA in healthy donors. The table came from immunoSEQ multiplex PCR; TCRdb's copy has only in-frame clones and leaves some out. The sample holds 74,000 or so clones, about 70% seen once. The sequencing input was PBMCs. The receptors here all came from a woman aged 25 to 39 in good health and CMV-seronegative. Each CDR3 is given with its conserved first and last residue. A D gene is named only where the DNA matches it firmly. Rows may omit the clone size; those that give it use once, few, many or a size class.

V,length,size,J,D,DNA,CDR3
TRBV4-1,16,-,TRBJ2-7,TRBD1,TGCGCCAGCAGCCAATCTAGGACAGGGGGAAAATACGAGCAGTACTTC,CASSQSRTGGKYEQYF
TRBV5-6,15,-,TRBJ2-7,TRBD1,TGTGCCAGCAGCCCGAGGGGACAGGTCTCCTACGAGCAGTACTTC,CASSPRGQVSYEQYF
TRBV21-1,19,-,TRBJ2-3,-,TGTGCCAGCAGCAAAGTGGATCAAGGTAGCGGGGGGTGGTCGGATACGCAGTATTTT,CASSKVDQGSGGWSDTQYF
TRBV10-3,14,-,TRBJ2-7,-,TGTGCCATCAGTGAGTCCTTCTCCTCCTACGAGCAGTACTTC,CAISESFSSYEQYF
TRBV5-1,16,-,TRBJ2-3,TRBD2,TGCGCCAGCAGCTTCTCTAGCGGGGGAAACACAGATACGCAGTATTTT,CASSFSSGGNTDTQYF
TRBV5-4,14,-,TRBJ1-1,-,TGTGCCAGCAGCTTCTCACAGGGTTTCACTGAAGCTTTCTTT,CASSFSQGFTEAFF
TRBV2,13,-,TRBJ2-7,-,TGTTCCAGCAAGGAGAAGGCGGCATACGAGCAGTACTTC,CSSKEKAAYEQYF
TRBV7-9,13,once,TRBJ2-7,TRBD2,TGTGCCAGCAGCTTGCTAGCGGGGACCGAGCAGTACTTC,CASSLLAGTEQYF
TRBV7-9,15,-,TRBJ2-7,-,TGTGCCAGCAGCTTAGTAGTGGGGGCGGAATACGAGCAGTACTTC,CASSLVVGAEYEQYF
TRBV13,16,-,TRBJ2-3,-,TGTGCCAGCAGCTTTGGACAGAACCCGGGCACAGATACGCAGTATTTT,CASSFGQNPGTDTQYF
TRBV27,18,-,TRBJ2-2,TRBD2,TGTGCCAGCAGTTTATCATTATTAGCGGGGGAGAACACCGGGGAGCTGTTTTTT,CASSLSLLAGENTGELFF
TRBV25-1,15,-,TRBJ1-3,TRBD1,TGTGCCAGCAGACCGGGACAGGGAGGAGGAAACACCATATATTTT,CASRPGQGGGNTIYF
TRBV9,17,few,TRBJ1-3,-,TGTGCCAGCAGCGTAGGGACCGGGGGGAATTCTGGAAACACCATATATTTT,CASSVGTGGNSGNTIYF
TRBV7-2,16,few,TRBJ1-5,-,TGTGCCAGCAGCTTGACCGGGACAATTAGCAATCAGCCCCAGCATTTT,CASSLTGTISNQPQHF
TRBV5-1,15,few,TRBJ1-6,TRBD1,TGCGCCAGCAGCTTGCTGGGGACAGGGGATTCACCCCTCCACTTT,CASSLLGTGDSPLHF
TRBV4-2,15,-,TRBJ2-5,TRBD2,TGTGCCAGCAGCCAGTTAGCGGGGGCCCAAGAGACCCAGTACTTC,CASSQLAGAQETQYF
TRBV11-2,16,-,TRBJ2-3,TRBD1,TGTGCCAGCAGCCCAGTGGTTACAGGGGGAGGAGATACGCAGTATTTT,CASSPVVTGGGDTQYF
TRBV5-4,16,-,TRBJ2-3,TRBD2,TGTGCCAGCAGCTTGGTAACGAGCGGGGGAGTAGATACGCAGTATTTT,CASSLVTSGGVDTQYF
TRBV29-1,13,-,TRBJ1-2,-,TGCAGCGTTGAACGGCCAGGGAACTATGGCTACACCTTC,CSVERPGNYGYTF
TRBV4-1,14,-,TRBJ2-5,-,TGCGCCAGCACCCCCGAGGGCGCCTGGGGGACCCAGTACTTC,CASTPEGAWGTQYF
TRBV5-6,13,once,TRBJ1-2,TRBD1,TGTGCCAGCAGCCCGGACAGGGACTGGGGCTACACCTTC,CASSPDRDWGYTF
TRBV18,14,-,TRBJ2-7,-,TGTGCCAGCTCACCAGGTCTCGACAGCTACGAGCAGTACTTC,CASSPGLDSYEQYF
TRBV7-8,14,few,TRBJ2-7,-,TGTGCCAGCAGCTCAGGATGGCGCTCCTACGAGCAGTACTTC,CASSSGWRSYEQYF
TRBV4-1,15,few,TRBJ1-6,-,TGCGCCAGCAGCCAAGCGGACAGCTTGAATTCACCCCTCCACTTT,CASSQADSLNSPLHF
TRBV6-1,15,-,TRBJ1-1,-,TGTGCCAGCAGGCGAGGAATCGACAGGAACACTGAAGCTTTCTTT,CASRRGIDRNTEAFF
TRBV7-9,16,once,TRBJ2-2,-,TGTGCCAGCAGCTTAACGCGTCTCGGGGTTGCCGGGGAGCTGTTTTTT,CASSLTRLGVAGELFF
TRBV30,12,few,TRBJ1-1,-,TGTGCCTGGAGTGTCGAGGGTGTTTGGGCTTTCTTT,CAWSVEGVWAFF
TRBV4-2,16,once,TRBJ1-6,-,TGTGCCAGCAGCCAAGAGGGCAGATCTTATAATTCACCCCTCCTCTTT,CASSQEGRSYNSPLLF
TRBV30,13,-,TRBJ1-1,-,TGTGCCTGGACTCGTGGGGGGATCCCTGAAGCTTTCTTT,CAWTRGGIPEAFF
TRBV27,14,few,TRBJ1-2,TRBD1,TGTGCCAGCAGTGGGACAGGGGGTCCCTATGGCTACACCTTC,CASSGTGGPYGYTF
TRBV2,14,-,TRBJ2-3,-,TGTGCCAGCAGGTGGGCCATCGAGACAGATACGCAGTATTTT,CASRWAIETDTQYF
TRBV11-2,14,once,TRBJ2-3,-,TGTGCCAGCAGTATTCGGGGGGCTGGGGATACGCAGTATTTT,CASSIRGAGDTQYF
TRBV11-3,17,-,TRBJ2-3,-,TGTGCCAGCAGCTTAGCTGGAGCTAGCTGGTCCACAGATACGCAGTATTTT,CASSLAGASWSTDTQYF
TRBV4-2,17,-,TRBJ2-1,TRBD1,TGTGCCAGCAGCCAAAAGGGACAGTCCCTCTCCTACAATGAGCAGTTCTTC,CASSQKGQSLSYNEQFF
TRBV7-9,13,-,TRBJ1-1,-,TGTGCCAGCAGCCGGGGACAATACACTGAAGCTTTCTTT,CASSRGQYTEAFF
TRBV13,16,many,TRBJ2-2,TRBD1,TGTGCCAGCAGCAGGACAGGGGCGAGTGGCACCGGGGAGCTGTTTTTT,CASSRTGASGTGELFF
TRBV18,16,-,TRBJ2-7,-,TGTGCCAGCTCACCAATGGACAATCGCATTGCCTACGAGCAGTACTTC,CASSPMDNRIAYEQYF
TRBV11-3,15,-,TRBJ2-3,TRBD1,TGTGCCAGCAGCTTAAGGCAGGGGGTGTTCGATACGCAGTATTTT,CASSLRQGVFDTQYF
TRBV18,14,-,TRBJ2-1,-,TGTGCCAGCTCACCAGCGCTAGCAGTCGGTGAGCAGTTCTTC,CASSPALAVGEQFF
TRBV7-9,15,-,TRBJ2-3,-,TGTTCCAGCAGCTTAGTCTGGGAGGCCCGAGATACGCAGTATTTT,CSSSLVWEARDTQYF
TRBV10-3,15,once,TRBJ1-6,-,TGTGCCACCGGCTTGGGGGGGGACTTAAATTCACCCCTCCACTTT,CATGLGGDLNSPLHF
TRBV5-1,14,few,TRBJ2-7,-,TGCGCCAGCAGCTTGACGGGACTCCCCTACGAGCAGTACTTC,CASSLTGLPYEQYF
TRBV18,14,-,TRBJ1-1,-,TGTGCCAGCTCACCAAACAGGGCCAACACTGAAGCTTTCTTT,CASSPNRANTEAFF
TRBV4-1,15,-,TRBJ1-5,-,TGCGCCAGCTCCTGGACCGTTGGGGCGAATCAGCCCCAGCATTTT,CASSWTVGANQPQHF
TRBV5-1,13,-,TRBJ2-3,-,TGCGCCAGCAGCTTGGCAAGCACAGATACGCAGTATTTT,CASSLASTDTQYF
TRBV6-1,14,-,TRBJ1-1,-,TGTGCCAGCAGTGAATGGGGGGGGGACACTGAAGCTTTCTTT,CASSEWGGDTEAFF
TRBV7-2,14,once,TRBJ1-5,TRBD1,TGTGCCAGCAGCATACGACAGGGACAACAGCCCCAGCATTTT,CASSIRQGQQPQHF
TRBV28,12,-,TRBJ2-5,-,TGTGCCAGCAGACCCTCACGAGGGACCCAGTACTTC,CASRPSRGTQYF
TRBV19,15,-,TRBJ2-1,TRBD1,TGTGCCAGTAGTGCCTACAGGGGTCCCTACAATGAGCAGTTCTTC,CASSAYRGPYNEQFF
TRBV29-1,17,-,TRBJ1-1,-,TGCAGTGGGGGAGGGTATAAGTCACGAGAAATGAACACTGAAGCTTTCTTT,CSGGGYKSREMNTEAFF
TRBV11-2,13,-,TRBJ1-1,TRBD1,TGTGCCAGCAGCAGGGACAGCAACACTGAAGCTTTCTTT,CASSRDSNTEAFF